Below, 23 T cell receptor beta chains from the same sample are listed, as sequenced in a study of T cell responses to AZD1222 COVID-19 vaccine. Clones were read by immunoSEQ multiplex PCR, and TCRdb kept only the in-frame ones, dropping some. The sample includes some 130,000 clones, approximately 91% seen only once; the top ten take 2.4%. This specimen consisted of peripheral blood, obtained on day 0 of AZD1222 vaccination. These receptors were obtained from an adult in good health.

The CDR3 sequence: CASSRGREGNTGELFF. CDR3 nucleotide sequence: TGTGCCAGCAGCCGAGGACGGGAGGGGAACACCGGGGAGCTGTTTTTT. The chain couples TRBV7-9 to TRBJ2-2; 8 nucleotides match TRBD2. Trimming cost V 5 bases and J 1 base; bases outside gene matches: 6. CDR1 and CDR2 from the germline V gene are SEHNR and FQNEAQ (reference sequence). The CDR3 contains 16 residues.

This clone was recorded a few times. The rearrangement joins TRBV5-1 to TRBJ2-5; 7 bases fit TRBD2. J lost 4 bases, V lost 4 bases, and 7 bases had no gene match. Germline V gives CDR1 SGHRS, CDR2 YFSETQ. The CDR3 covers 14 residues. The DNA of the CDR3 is TGCGCCAGCAGCCACGGACTAGTTGGAGAGACCCAGTACTTC. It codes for CASSHGLVGETQYF.

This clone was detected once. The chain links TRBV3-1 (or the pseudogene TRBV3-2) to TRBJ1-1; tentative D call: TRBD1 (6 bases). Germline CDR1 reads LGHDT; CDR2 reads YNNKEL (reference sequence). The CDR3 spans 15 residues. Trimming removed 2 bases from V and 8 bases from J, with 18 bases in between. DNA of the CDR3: TGTGCCAGCAGCCAACGCGGGACACCTCCGAGAGAAGCTTTCTTT. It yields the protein CASSQRGTPPREAFF.

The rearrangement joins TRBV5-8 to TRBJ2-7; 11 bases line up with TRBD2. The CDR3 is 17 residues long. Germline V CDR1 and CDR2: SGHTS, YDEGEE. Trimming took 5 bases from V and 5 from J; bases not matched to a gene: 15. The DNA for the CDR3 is TGTGCCAGCAGTCTCACCGCAAAACTAGCGGGAGCCCACGAGCAGTACTTC. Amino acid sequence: CASSLTAKLAGAHEQYF.

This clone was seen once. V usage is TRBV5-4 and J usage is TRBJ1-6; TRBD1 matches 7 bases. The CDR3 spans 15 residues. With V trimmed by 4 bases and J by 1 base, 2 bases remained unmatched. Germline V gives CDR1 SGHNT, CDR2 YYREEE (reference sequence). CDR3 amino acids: CASSPGGSYNSPLHF. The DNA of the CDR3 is TGTGCCAGCAGCCCAGGGGGGTCCTATAATTCACCCCTCCACTTT.

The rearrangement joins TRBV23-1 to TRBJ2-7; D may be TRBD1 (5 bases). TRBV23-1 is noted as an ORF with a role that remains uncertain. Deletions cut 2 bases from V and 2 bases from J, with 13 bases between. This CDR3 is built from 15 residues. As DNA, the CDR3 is TGCGCCAGCAGTCAAAGAAAGGGGCCGACCTACGAGCAGTACTTC. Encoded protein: CASSQRKGPTYEQYF.

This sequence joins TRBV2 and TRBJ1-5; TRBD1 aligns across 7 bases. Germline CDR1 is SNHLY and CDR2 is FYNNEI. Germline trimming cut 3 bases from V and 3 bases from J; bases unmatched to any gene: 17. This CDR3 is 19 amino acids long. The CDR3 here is CASSDSSVWDRQDNQPQHF. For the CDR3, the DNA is TGTGCCAGCAGTGATTCCTCCGTATGGGACAGACAAGACAATCAGCCCCAGCATTTT. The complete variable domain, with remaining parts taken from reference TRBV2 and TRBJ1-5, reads EPEVTQTPSHQVTQMGQEVILRCVPISNHLYFYWYRQILGQKVEFLVSFYNNEISEKSEIFDDQFSVERPDGSNFTLKIRSTKLEDSAMYFCASSDSSVWDRQDNQPQHFGDGTRLSIL.

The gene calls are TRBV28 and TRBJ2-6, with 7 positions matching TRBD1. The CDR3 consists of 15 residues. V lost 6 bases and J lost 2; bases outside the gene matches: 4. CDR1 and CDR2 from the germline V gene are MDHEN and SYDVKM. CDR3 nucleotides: TGTGCCAGCAGGTCCACAGGGGCTGGGGCCAACGTCCTGACTTTC. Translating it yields CASRSTGAGANVLTF.

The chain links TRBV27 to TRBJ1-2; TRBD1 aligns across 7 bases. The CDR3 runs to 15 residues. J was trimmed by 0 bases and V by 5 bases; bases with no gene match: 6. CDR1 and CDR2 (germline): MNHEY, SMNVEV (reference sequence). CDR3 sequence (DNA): TGTGCCAGCAGTCCGGGGACAGCAGCTAACTATGGCTACACCTTC. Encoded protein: CASSPGTAANYGYTF.

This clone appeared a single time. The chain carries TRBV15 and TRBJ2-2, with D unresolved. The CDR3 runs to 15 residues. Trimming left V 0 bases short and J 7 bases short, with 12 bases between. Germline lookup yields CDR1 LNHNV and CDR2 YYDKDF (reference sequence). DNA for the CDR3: TGTGCCACCAGCAGAGATTCCCGACTGGGCGGGGAGCTGTTTTTT. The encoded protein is CATSRDSRLGGELFF.

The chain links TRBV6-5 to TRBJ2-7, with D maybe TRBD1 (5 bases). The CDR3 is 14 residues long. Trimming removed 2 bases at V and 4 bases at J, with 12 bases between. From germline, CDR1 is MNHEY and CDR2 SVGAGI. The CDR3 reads CASSYTRGSYEQYF. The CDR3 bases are TGTGCCAGCAGTTACACAAGGGGTTCTTACGAGCAGTACTTC.

This chain's CDR3 is CSVADGYYGYTF. The CDR3 DNA sequence: TGCAGCGTCGCGGACGGCTACTATGGCTACACCTTC. This sequence joins TRBV29-1 and TRBJ1-2, with D unclear. Germline CDR1 is SQVTM and CDR2 is ANQGSEA. This CDR3 has 12 residues. V lost 6 bases, J lost 3 bases, and 11 bases lay in between.

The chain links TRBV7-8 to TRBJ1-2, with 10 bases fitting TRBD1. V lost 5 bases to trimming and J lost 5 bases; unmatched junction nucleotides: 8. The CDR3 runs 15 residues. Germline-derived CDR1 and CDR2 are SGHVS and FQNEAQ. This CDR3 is CASSERTGGTYGYTF. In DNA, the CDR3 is TGTGCCAGCAGCGAACGGACAGGGGGAACTTATGGCTACACCTTC. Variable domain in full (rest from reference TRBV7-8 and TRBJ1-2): GAGVSQSPRYKVAKRGQDVALRCDPISGHVSLFWYQQALGQGPEFLTYFQNEAQLDKSGLPSDRFFAERPEGSVSTLKIQRTQQEDSAVYLCASSERTGGTYGYTFGSGTRLTVV.

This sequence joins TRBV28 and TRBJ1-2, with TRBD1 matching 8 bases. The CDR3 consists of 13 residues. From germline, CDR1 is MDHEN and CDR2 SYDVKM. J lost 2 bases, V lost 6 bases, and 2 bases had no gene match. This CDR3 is CASRGTGNYGYTF. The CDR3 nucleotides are TGTGCCAGCAGGGGGACAGGAAACTATGGCTACACCTTC.

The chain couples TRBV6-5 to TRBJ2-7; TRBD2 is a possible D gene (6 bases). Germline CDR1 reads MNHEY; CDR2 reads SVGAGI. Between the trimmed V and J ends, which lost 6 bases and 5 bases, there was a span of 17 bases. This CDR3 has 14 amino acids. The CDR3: CASRVTGLLNEQYF. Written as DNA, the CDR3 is TGTGCCAGCAGAGTAACGGGACTCCTAAACGAGCAGTACTTC.

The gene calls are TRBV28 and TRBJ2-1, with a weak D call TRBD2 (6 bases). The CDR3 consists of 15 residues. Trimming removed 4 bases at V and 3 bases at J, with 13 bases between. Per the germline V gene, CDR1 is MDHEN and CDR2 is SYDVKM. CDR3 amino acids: CASSSHWGGYNEQFF. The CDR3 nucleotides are TGTGCCAGCAGTTCCCACTGGGGAGGCTACAATGAGCAGTTCTTC.

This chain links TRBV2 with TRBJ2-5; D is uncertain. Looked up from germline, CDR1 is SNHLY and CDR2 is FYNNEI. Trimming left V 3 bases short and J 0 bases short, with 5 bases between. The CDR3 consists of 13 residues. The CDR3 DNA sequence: TGTGCCAGCAGTGAGGCGGACCAAGAGACCCAGTACTTC. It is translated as CASSEADQETQYF.

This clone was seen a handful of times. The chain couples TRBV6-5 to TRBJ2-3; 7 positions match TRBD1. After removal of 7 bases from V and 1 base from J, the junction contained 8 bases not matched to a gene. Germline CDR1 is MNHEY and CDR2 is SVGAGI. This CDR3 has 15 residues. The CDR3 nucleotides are TGTGCCAGCACTCTCGACAGGGCGGGCACAGATACGCAGTATTTT. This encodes CASTLDRAGTDTQYF.

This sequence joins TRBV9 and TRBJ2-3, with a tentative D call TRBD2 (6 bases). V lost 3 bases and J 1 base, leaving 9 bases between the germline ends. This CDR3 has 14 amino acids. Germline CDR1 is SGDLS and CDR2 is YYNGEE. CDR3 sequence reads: CASSEGTRTDTQYF. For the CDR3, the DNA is TGTGCCAGCAGCGAAGGGACTCGCACAGATACGCAGTATTTT.

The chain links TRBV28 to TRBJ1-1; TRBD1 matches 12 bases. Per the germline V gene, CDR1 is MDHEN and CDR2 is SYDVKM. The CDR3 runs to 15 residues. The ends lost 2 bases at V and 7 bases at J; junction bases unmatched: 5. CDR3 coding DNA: TGTGCCAGCAGTTTAAGGGACAGGGGGCGGGTTGAAGCTTTCTTT. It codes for CASSLRDRGRVEAFF.

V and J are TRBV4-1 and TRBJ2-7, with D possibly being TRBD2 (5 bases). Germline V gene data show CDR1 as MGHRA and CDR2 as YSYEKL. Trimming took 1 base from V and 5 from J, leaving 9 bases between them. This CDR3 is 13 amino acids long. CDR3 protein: CASSQGVGDEQYF. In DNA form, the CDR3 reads TGCGCCAGCAGCCAAGGGGTCGGGGACGAGCAGTACTTC.

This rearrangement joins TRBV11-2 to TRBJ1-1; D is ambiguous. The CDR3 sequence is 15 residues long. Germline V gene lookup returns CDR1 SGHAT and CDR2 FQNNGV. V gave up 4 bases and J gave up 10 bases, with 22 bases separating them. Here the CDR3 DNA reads TGTGCCAGCAGCTCCCCACCGGTTCCCCTACGGGGAGCTTTCTTT. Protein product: CASSSPPVPLRGAFF.

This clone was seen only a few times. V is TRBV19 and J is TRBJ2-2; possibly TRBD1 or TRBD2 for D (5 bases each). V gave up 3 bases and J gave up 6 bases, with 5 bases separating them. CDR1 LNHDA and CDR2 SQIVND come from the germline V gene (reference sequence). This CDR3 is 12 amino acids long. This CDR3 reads CASSMGPGELFF. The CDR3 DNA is TGTGCCAGTAGTATGGGACCCGGGGAGCTGTTTTTT.